This entry describes one T cell receptor beta chain. Participant ages covered roughly 18 to 89 years across 25 or so US areas. Participant reports of clinical history set cohort assignment. Sequencing was performed with immunoSEQ multiplex PCR; in TCRdb, only in-frame clones are kept and a portion is missing. The sample shows around 300,000 clones, more than 70% of them seen only once. The CDR3 is 13 residues long. Trimming at V came to 6 bases and at J to 5 bases, leaving 3 bases not matched to a gene. The sample belongs to a study of blood T cell repertoires in COVID-19. For the study at large: Among Cohort 3 donors, those recovered had two negative PCRs, clearance, or symptom resolution. Specimens from acute and convalescent COVID-19 originated in the United States, Italy and Spain.

The V and J genes are TRBV12-3 or TRBV12-4 and TRBJ1-5; 8 positions match TRBD1. Sequenced: PBMCs or T cells enriched from blood (not recorded which). This receptor was taken from a woman aged 60-75 years in a cohort exposed to, infected with or recovered from COVID-19 (not recorded which). CDR3 protein: CASRGQVHQPQHF. The CDR3 coding sequence is TGTGCCAGCAGGGGACAGGTCCATCAGCCCCAGCATTTT.